These T cell receptor beta chains were read from a single sample in a study of CD8 T cells in ankylosing spondylitis. TCRdb re-derived calls from the 5' RACE reads in MiXCR, one entry per CDR3 protein. The table has 250,000 to 400,000 distinct CDR3 sequences, more than 9% seen once. The sample consisted of blood, either unsorted or a sorted T cell fraction (not recorded which). The receptors were sampled from a female donor with ankylosing spondylitis or in good health (not recorded which). Both conserved end residues are part of each CDR3. The order of the fields is J gene, clone size, D gene, V gene, CDR3 protein, CDR3 DNA. A D gene is named only where the DNA matches it firmly. Expanded clones are given a class, and other clones once, few, many or no size at all.

>TRBJ2-2|few|TRBD2|TRBV30
CAWIPSSGTSGSLTPNTGELFF
TGTGCCTGGATTCCCTCCTCCGGGACTAGCGGGAGTCTCACCCCGAACACCGGGGAGCTGTTTTTT
>TRBJ2-6|many|NA|TRBV4-3
CASSQGDSNVLTF
TGCGCCAGCAGCCAAGGTGACAGCAACGTCCTGACTTTC
>TRBJ2-3|NA|NA|TRBV20-1
CSRHGTLGDTQYF
TGCAGCCGACACGGGACTTTGGGAGATACGCAGTATTTT
>TRBJ1-1|many|NA|TRBV20-1
CSAPTGFEAFF
TGCAGTGCTCCTACAGGGTTTGAAGCTTTCTTT
>TRBJ1-5|many|NA|TRBV28
CASSDTSGIGPQHF
TGTGCCAGCAGTGACACTTCAGGGATTGGGCCCCAGCATTTT
>TRBJ2-1|many|TRBD2|TRBV7-2
CASSLGQGLQYNEQFF
TGTGCCAGCAGCTTAGGTCAGGGACTACAATACAATGAGCAGTTCTTC
>TRBJ2-2|few|TRBD1|TRBV18
CASSPLPGQGNTGELFF
TGTGCCAGCTCACCGCTTCCGGGACAGGGAAACACCGGGGAGCTGTTTTTT
>TRBJ2-1|NA|NA|TRBV20-1
CSARGPSSYNEQFF
TGCAGTGCTAGAGGCCCTAGCTCCTACAATGAGCAGTTCTTC
>TRBJ1-5|many|NA|TRBV20-1
CSARVFLKTSVGNQPQHF
TGCAGTGCTAGAGTATTCTTGAAGACATCTGTGGGCAATCAGCCCCAGCATTTT
>TRBJ1-6|many|TRBD1|TRBV12-3/TRBV12-4
CASSWTGPNSPLHF
TGTGCCAGCAGTTGGACAGGGCCAAATTCACCCCTCCACTTT
>TRBJ1-1|NA|NA|TRBV7-9
CASSGRWGVVEAFF
TGTGCCAGCAGCGGCCGATGGGGGGTGGTTGAAGCTTTCTTT
>TRBJ2-6|many|TRBD1|TRBV20-1
CSAGGTGTSGANVLTF
TGCAGTGCTGGAGGGACAGGAACCTCTGGGGCCAACGTCCTGACTTTC
>TRBJ1-2|NA|TRBD1|TRBV5-8
CASILAGTGAHGYTF
TGTGCCAGCATCTTGGCTGGGACAGGGGCCCATGGCTACACCTTC
>TRBJ2-3|few|TRBD1|TRBV9
CASSVGGTGSDTQYF
TGTGCCAGCAGCGTAGGGGGGACAGGGTCAGATACGCAGTATTTT
>TRBJ2-2|many|NA|TRBV7-2
CASSLNRVEGELFF
TGTGCCAGCAGCTTAAACAGGGTTGAGGGGGAGCTGTTTTTT
>TRBJ1-6|many|NA|TRBV15
CATSLRRTNSPLHF
TGTGCCACCAGCCTCCGCAGGACGAATTCACCCCTCCACTTT
>TRBJ2-3|NA|NA|TRBV7-2
CASSFGGRIDTQYF
TGTGCCAGCAGCTTCGGCGGCCGGATCGATACGCAGTATTTT
>TRBJ1-1|NA|NA|TRBV3-1
CASSQSVITTEAFF
TGTGCCAGCAGCCAATCGGTGATAACCACTGAAGCTTTCTTT
>TRBJ2-6|many|TRBD1|TRBV20-1
CSARDWGQGASGANVLTF
TGCAGTGCTAGAGATTGGGGACAGGGGGCTTCTGGGGCCAACGTCCTGACTTTC
>TRBJ2-5|many|TRBD1|TRBV12-3/TRBV12-4
CASSFSQGQETQYF
TGTGCCAGCAGTTTCTCACAGGGGCAAGAGACCCAGTACTTC
>TRBJ2-1|many|TRBD2|TRBV5-1
CASYLAGGKYNEQFF
TGCGCCAGCTATCTAGCGGGGGGAAAATACAATGAGCAGTTCTTC
>TRBJ2-1|many|NA|TRBV15
CATSYGYNEQFF
TGTGCCACCAGCTACGGCTACAATGAGCAGTTCTTC
>TRBJ2-6|few|NA|TRBV5-1
CATQPESGANVLTF
TGCGCCACACAGCCAGAATCTGGGGCCAACGTCCTGACTTTC
>TRBJ1-3|many|NA|TRBV12-3/TRBV12-4
CASTSGVIPGNTIYF
TGTGCCAGCACCTCGGGGGTTATCCCTGGAAACACCATATATTTT
>TRBJ1-5|many|NA|TRBV5-1
CASMGPTSNQPQHF
TGCGCCAGCATGGGCCCCACTAGCAATCAGCCCCAGCATTTT
>TRBJ2-7|many|TRBD2|TRBV6-2/TRBV6-3
CASSPGFLAGSDEQYF
TGTGCCAGCAGCCCCGGGTTCCTAGCGGGATCAGACGAGCAGTACTTC
>TRBJ1-1|many|NA|TRBV20-1
CSAPWTFNTEAFF
TGCAGTGCACCCTGGACGTTTAACACTGAAGCTTTCTTT
>TRBJ1-1|NA|NA|TRBV18
CASSPDVVAEAFF
TGTGCCAGCTCACCAGATGTGGTGGCTGAAGCTTTCTTT
>TRBJ2-3|NA|TRBD2|TRBV4-2
CASSQAPPTSGNTDTQYF
TGTGCCAGCAGCCAAGCGCCTCCGACTAGCGGAAACACGGATACGCAGTATTTT
>TRBJ2-3|many|NA|TRBV27
CASSLRGQSTDTQYF
TGTGCCAGCAGCCTCAGGGGCCAGAGCACAGATACGCAGTATTTT
>TRBJ2-7|many|NA|TRBV12-3/TRBV12-4
CASRIRGGEQYF
TGTGCCAGCAGAATCAGGGGAGGCGAGCAGTACTTC
>TRBJ1-1|many|NA|TRBV6-6
CASSYGGNTEAFF
TGTGCCAGCAGTTACGGGGGGAACACTGAAGCTTTCTTT
>TRBJ2-7|many|TRBD1|TRBV5-4
CASSTDRGYEQYF
TGTGCCAGCAGCACGGACAGGGGCTACGAGCAGTACTTC
>TRBJ1-2|NA|TRBD1|TRBV19
CASKGTGDAYGYTF
TGTGCGAGTAAAGGGACAGGGGACGCCTATGGCTACACCTTC
>TRBJ2-3|NA|TRBD1|TRBV6-5
CASSSTTTGTGGDTQYF
TGTGCCAGCAGTTCGACTACGACCGGGACAGGGGGAGATACGCAGTATTTT
>TRBJ2-3|many|NA|TRBV20-1
CSASVGADLADTQYF
TGCAGTGCTAGCGTAGGGGCAGATTTGGCAGATACGCAGTATTTT
>TRBJ1-1|NA|NA|TRBV29-1
CSAGVASADTEAFF
TGCAGCGCAGGGGTAGCTTCTGCAGACACTGAAGCTTTCTTT